The 22 T cell receptor beta chains in this list originate from one sample, sequenced in a study of beta chain features in type 1 diabetes. The study's findings and limits: Among all four CD4+ subsets, Type 1 diabetes patients had TCRB CDR3s that were moderately but significantly shorter.

Which antigens these TCRs recognize remains unknown. Every bit of the isolated RNA underwent reverse transcription, so sequencing read expressed TCRB transcripts. The table came from immunoSEQ multiplex PCR; TCRdb's copy has only in-frame clones and leaves some out. The table shows roughly 350,000 clones, with roughly a tenth occurring only once. The specimen was central memory CD4+ T cells from blood. The receptors shown here come from a man aged 25 to 40 with type 1 diabetes.

This clone has at least ten counts. The V gene is TRBV7-2, the J gene TRBJ2-1; 8 bases match TRBD2. V dropped 7 bases and J dropped 8; count of bases not matched to a gene: 10. CDR3 length: 14 amino acids. In germline, CDR1 is SGHTA, CDR2 FQGNSA. The CDR3 region has the DNA TGTGCCAGCAAGGTAGCGGGATGGGCGGATGAGCAGTTCTTC. Protein product: CASKVAGWADEQFF. Full variable domain (rest looked up from reference TRBV7-2 and TRBJ2-1): GAGVSQSPSNKVTEKGKDVELRCDPISGHTALYWYRQSLGQGLEFLIYFQGNSAPDKSGLPSDRFSAERTGGSVSTLTIQRTQQEDSAVYLCASKVAGWADEQFFGPGTRLTVL.

By sample share, this clone is medium-sized. This rearrangement joins TRBV5-6 to TRBJ2-1; 8 nucleotides line up with TRBD2. The V gene's germline CDR1 is SGHDT and CDR2 YYEEEE. J lost 8 bases, V lost 2 bases, and 3 bases had no gene match. This CDR3 contains 13 residues. CDR3 sequence: CASSFGTRDEQFF. The DNA for the CDR3 is TGTGCCAGCAGCTTTGGGACTAGGGATGAGCAGTTCTTC.

V gene TRBV13 combines with J gene TRBJ2-2; tentatively, D is TRBD1 (6 bases). Trimming removed 6 bases from V and 6 bases from J, with 11 bases in between. The CDR3 sequence is 13 residues long. From germline, CDR1 is PRHDT and CDR2 FYEKMQ (reference sequence). DNA for the CDR3: TGTGCCAGCAGTGTAACAGGGTCCGGGGAGCTGTTTTTT. It yields the protein CASSVTGSGELFF.

This chain joins TRBV6-1 and TRBJ1-1; perhaps TRBD1 as D (5 bases). CDR1 is MNHNS and CDR2 is SASEGT in the germline V gene. Trimming removed 6 bases from V and 1 base from J, with 15 bases in between. The CDR3 runs to 15 residues. The CDR3, as DNA: TGTGCCAGCAGGGCCGCGGGACGGGAGAACACTGAAGCTTTCTTT. Amino acid sequence: CASRAAGRENTEAFF.

This clone was seen only a few times. The gene calls are TRBV18 and TRBJ2-1; D is unclear. The CDR3 spans 13 residues. Trimming took off 4 bases at V and 10 bases at J, with 14 bases between the two ends. Germline assignment: CDR1 KGHSH and CDR2 LQKENI. CDR3 sequence: CASSRAPQVEQFF. CDR3 in DNA: TGTGCCAGCTCACGGGCACCTCAGGTGGAGCAGTTCTTC.

The chain carries TRBV7-2 and TRBJ2-7; TRBD1 matches 8 bases. CDR1 is SGHTA and CDR2 is FQGNSA in the germline V gene. The V segment lost 1 base and the J segment 6 bases; nucleotides outside the gene matches: 2. The CDR3 sequence is 13 residues long. This CDR3 is CASSLGTGLEQYF. CDR3 coding DNA: TGTGCCAGCAGCTTAGGGACAGGGCTCGAGCAGTACTTC.

This clone was seen a few times. Other DNA sequences in the sample encode the same CDR3. CDR3 loop: CASSVGTGVYEQYF. The CDR3 DNA reads as TGTGCCAGCAGCGTAGGGACAGGGGTTTACGAGCAGTACTTC. The rearrangement links TRBV9 to TRBJ2-7, with 9 bases aligning to TRBD1. The CDR3 is made up of 14 amino acids. Trimming took 0 bases from V and 4 from J; bases not matched to a gene: 2. Germline assignment: CDR1 SGDLS and CDR2 YYNGEE.

This clone was seen only once. V is TRBV9 and J is TRBJ2-2, with 9 bases matching TRBD2. Trimming took 2 bases from V and 3 from J; bases not matched to a gene: 5. The length of the CDR3 is 16 residues. Germline CDR1 is SGDLS and CDR2 is YYNGEE. This chain's CDR3 is CASSVVAGADTGELFF. The CDR3 coding sequence is TGTGCCAGCAGCGTGGTAGCGGGAGCGGACACCGGGGAGCTGTTTTTT.

This clone appeared a few times. The V gene is TRBV7-9, the J gene TRBJ2-5, with TRBD1 identical over 8 bases. Per the germline V gene, CDR1 is SEHNR and CDR2 is FQNEAQ (reference sequence). The CDR3 has 14 amino acids. V shed 6 bases and J 5 bases; nucleotides not matched to a gene: 8. CDR3 nucleotide sequence: TGTGCCAGCAGTCTCAACAGGGGGGACGAGACCCAGTACTTC. It is translated as CASSLNRGDETQYF.

This chain uses TRBV6-6 with TRBJ2-2; 7 bases are shared with TRBD1. This CDR3 region has 14 residues. From germline, CDR1 is MNHNY and CDR2 SVGAGI (reference sequence). Germline trimming cut 5 bases from V and 6 bases from J; bases unmatched to any gene: 6. Written as DNA, the CDR3 is TGTGCCAGCAGTACTACAGGGGTCCCCGGGGAGCTGTTTTTT. As protein: CASSTTGVPGELFF.

This clone was seen many times. This chain links TRBV5-6 with TRBJ2-1; D perhaps matches TRBD1 (5 bases). Germline assignment: CDR1 SGHDT and CDR2 YYEEEE. The CDR3 loop spans 13 amino acids. V shed 1 base and J shed 6 bases, with 8 bases lying between them. The CDR3 DNA reads TGTGCCAGCAGCTTGCAGGGCCCCAATGAGCAGTTCTTC. This codes for CASSLQGPNEQFF.

This clone showed up just a few times. The J gene is TRBJ2-1, the V gene TRBV5-4, with TRBD2 matching 10 bases. V lost 3 bases to trimming and J lost 4 bases; unmatched junction nucleotides: 4. CDR3 length: 15 residues. Germline V gene data show CDR1 as SGHNT and CDR2 as YYREEE (reference sequence). The CDR3 coding sequence is TGTGCCAGCAGCTCGGGACTAGCGAAGTACAATGAGCAGTTCTTC. Protein: CASSSGLAKYNEQFF.

This chain uses TRBV6-5 with TRBJ1-1, with D possibly being TRBD1 (5 bases). With 4 bases removed from V and 0 bases from J, the gap between germline ends came to 12 bases. The CDR3 totals 15 residues. CDR1 MNHEY and CDR2 SVGAGI come from the germline V gene. Written as DNA, the CDR3 is TGTGCCAGCAGTTTACGAGGGGATTTGAACACTGAAGCTTTCTTT. Amino acid sequence: CASSLRGDLNTEAFF.

This clone was picked up many times. This chain connects TRBV6-6 to TRBJ2-5; possible D gene TRBD1, 5 bases. This CDR3 has 15 residues. V was pared by 6 bases and J by 1 base, with 15 bases between. CDR1 and CDR2 from the germline V gene are MNHNY and SVGAGI (reference sequence). CDR3 loop: CASSPHDRAQETQYF. DNA of the CDR3: TGTGCCAGCAGCCCCCATGACAGAGCCCAAGAGACCCAGTACTTC.

The rearrangement joins TRBV9 to TRBJ2-2, with D possibly matching TRBD1 (5 bases). CDR3 length: 14 residues. Per the germline V gene, CDR1 is SGDLS and CDR2 is YYNGEE. The V end lost 1 base, the J end lost 1 base, and 5 bases lay between the germline ends. The CDR3 bases are TGTGCCAGCAGCGTACAGGGGAACACCGGGGAGCTGTTTTTT. Encoded protein: CASSVQGNTGELFF.

V is TRBV7-2 and J is TRBJ2-7, with a weak D call TRBD1 (6 bases). CDR3 length equals 18 residues. V lost 6 bases, J lost 3 bases, and 27 bases lay in between. Germline V gene lookup returns CDR1 SGHTA and CDR2 FQGNSA. This CDR3 reads CASRPPGAPLRGSYEQYF. For the CDR3, the DNA is TGTGCCAGCAGACCGCCAGGGGCTCCTCTAAGGGGGAGCTACGAGCAGTACTTC. The complete variable domain, with remaining parts taken from reference TRBV7-2 and TRBJ2-7, reads GAGVSQSPSNKVTEKGKDVELRCDPISGHTALYWYRQSLGQGLEFLIYFQGNSAPDKSGLPSDRFSAERTGGSVSTLTIQRTQQEDSAVYLCASRPPGAPLRGSYEQYFGPGTRLTVT.

In its sample, this clone was seen a few times. The chain joins TRBV11-2 to TRBJ2-5; maybe TRBD1 (6 bases). The germline CDR1 and CDR2 sequences are SGHAT and FQNNGV. There are 16 residues in the CDR3. Deletions cut 0 bases from V and 1 base from J, with 12 bases between. CDR3 residues: CASSLDPWTVQETQYF. The CDR3 DNA reads as TGTGCCAGCAGCTTAGATCCTTGGACAGTCCAAGAGACCCAGTACTTC.

This clone was seen a few times. The V call is TRBV7-2, the J call TRBJ1-3; tentative D call: TRBD1 (6 bases). Germline CDR1 reads SGHTA; CDR2 reads FQGNSA. Deletions cut 6 bases from V and 4 bases from J, with 13 bases between. The CDR3 totals 14 residues. This CDR3 reads CASRFTGSGNTIYF. CDR3 coding DNA: TGTGCCAGCAGATTTACAGGGTCAGGAAACACCATATATTTT.

This clone has a handful of counts. The chain joins TRBV13 to TRBJ2-3, with unresolved D. The CDR3 contains 14 residues. CDR1 is PRHDT, CDR2 FYEKMQ, per germline (reference sequence). Trimming stripped 0 bases from V and 6 bases from J, with 10 bases between. The CDR3 is CASSLGVGRDTQYF. The CDR3 coding sequence is TGTGCCAGCAGCTTAGGCGTAGGACGGGATACGCAGTATTTT.

The V and J genes are TRBV11-3 and TRBJ1-1, with D possibly being TRBD1 (6 bases). V lost 3 bases, J lost 4 bases, and 9 bases lay in between. From germline, CDR1 is SGHNT and CDR2 YENEEA. The CDR3 has 13 amino acids. The CDR3 bases are TGTGCCAGCAGCTTTCAGGGGACCACTGAAGCTTTCTTT. It is translated as CASSFQGTTEAFF.

The chain couples TRBV6-5 to TRBJ2-5; 11 positions match TRBD2. The CDR3 has 15 amino acids. The V gene's germline CDR1 is MNHEY and CDR2 SVGAGI. V lost 6 bases, J lost 5 bases, and 8 bases stayed unmatched. The CDR3 nucleotides are TGTGCCAGCAGCTTTAGCGGGAGGGCCGGTGAGACCCAGTACTTC. It is translated as CASSFSGRAGETQYF.

This clone was counted ten times or more. The V and J genes are TRBV6-1 and TRBJ1-1; TRBD1 matches 8 bases. V shed 5 bases and J 0 bases; nucleotides not matched to a gene: 5. The germline gives CDR1 MNHNS, CDR2 SASEGT. The CDR3 consists of 15 residues. CDR3 DNA: TGTGCCAGCAGTTCCGGGACAGGATTGAACACTGAAGCTTTCTTT. Encoded protein: CASSSGTGLNTEAFF.